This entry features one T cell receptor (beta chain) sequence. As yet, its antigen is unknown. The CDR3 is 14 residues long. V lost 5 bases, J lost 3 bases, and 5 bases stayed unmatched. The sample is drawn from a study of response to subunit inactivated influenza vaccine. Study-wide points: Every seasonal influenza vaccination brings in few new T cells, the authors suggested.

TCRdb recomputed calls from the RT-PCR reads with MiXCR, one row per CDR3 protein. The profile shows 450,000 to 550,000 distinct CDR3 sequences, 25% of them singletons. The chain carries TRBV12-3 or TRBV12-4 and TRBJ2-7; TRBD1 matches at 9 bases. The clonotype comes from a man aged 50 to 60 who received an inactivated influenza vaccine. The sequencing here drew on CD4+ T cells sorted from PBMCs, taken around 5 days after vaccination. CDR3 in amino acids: CASSEGQGDYEQYF. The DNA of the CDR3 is TGTGCCAGCAGTGAGGGACAGGGTGACTACGAGCAGTACTTC.